Below are 19 T cell receptor beta chains sequenced from a single sample in a study of long-term antiretroviral therapy in people with HIV. Sequencing used immunoSEQ v3.0 at survey level. Assay used: immunoSEQ multiplex PCR; TCRdb lists only in-frame clones, some missing. The profile shows about 20,000 clones, about 78% of them singletons. Source: unsorted PBMCs, taken 2.9 years after starting antiretroviral therapy. These receptor sequences come from a woman younger than 45 with HIV.

The sample holds a few counts of this clone. The chain couples TRBV19 to TRBJ1-2; 12 nucleotides agree with TRBD1. CDR3 length: 16 residues. Germline lookup yields CDR1 LNHDA and CDR2 SQIVND (reference sequence). V trimming: 5 bases; J trimming: 6 bases; junction bases outside the gene matches: 10. In DNA form, the CDR3 reads TGTGCCAGTAGTTCCGCCGGGACAGGGGGCGTCAATGGCTACACCTTC. It codes for CASSSAGTGGVNGYTF.

The J gene is TRBJ1-3, the V gene TRBV7-8; the match to TRBD1 covers 8 bases. Germline loops: CDR1 SGHVS, CDR2 FQNEAQ. The CDR3 runs to 15 residues. With 4 bases clipped from V and 4 bases from J, the junction kept 6 bases outside the gene matches. The DNA for the CDR3 is TGTGCCAGCAGCTCCTACCGGACAGGGGGAAACACCATATATTTT. Protein sequence: CASSSYRTGGNTIYF.

The V and J genes are TRBV27 and TRBJ1-5; D call uncertain. From germline, CDR1 is MNHEY and CDR2 SMNVEV (reference sequence). V was pared by 4 bases and J by 2 bases, with 9 bases between. This CDR3 has 14 amino acids. DNA of the CDR3: TGTGCCAGCAGTTCCGGACGGGGCAATCAGCCCCAGCATTTT. Its protein product is CASSSGRGNQPQHF.

The chain carries TRBV7-6 and TRBJ2-7; 14 bases line up with TRBD2. The V gene end was trimmed by 5 bases and the J gene end by 3 bases; junction bases not matched to a gene: 0. The CDR3 is made up of 14 amino acids. The germline CDR1 and CDR2 sequences are SGHVS and FNYEAQ. The CDR3 nucleotides read TGTGCCAGCAGCGGACTAGCGGGGGGCTACGAGCAGTACTTC. Its protein is CASSGLAGGYEQYF.

This clone is deemed large. This rearrangement joins TRBV27 to TRBJ1-1; D remains unclear. Germline lookup yields CDR1 MNHEY and CDR2 SMNVEV (reference sequence). The CDR3 runs to 13 residues. V shed 2 bases and J shed 2 bases, with 6 bases lying between them. The CDR3 region is CASSLGPNTEAFF. CDR3 nucleotide sequence: TGTGCCAGCAGTTTAGGCCCCAACACTGAAGCTTTCTTT.

Of note for this clone: At one of its ends the junction is not consistent with the germline gene, which may arise from a read error. The V call is TRBV2, the J call TRBJ1-2; perhaps TRBD1 as D (5 bases). Per the germline V gene, CDR1 is SNHLY and CDR2 is FYNNEI. CDR3 size: 12 residues. CDR3 nucleotides: TGTGCCAGCAGTGAAGAAACGGGGACGCCACCCTTC. It translates to CASSEETGTPPF.

V gene TRBV29-1 combines with J gene TRBJ1-1; 7 nucleotides line up with TRBD1. Trimming removed 7 bases from V and 2 bases from J; junction bases left unmatched: 10. The CDR3 spans 14 residues. The germline V gene has CDR1 SQVTM and CDR2 ANQGSEA. The CDR3 loop is CSGGRTGPNTEAFF. The CDR3 DNA reads TGCAGCGGGGGACGGACAGGACCAAACACTGAAGCTTTCTTT.

The CDR3 DNA reads as TGTGCCAGCAGCTTCGGGAGTCAAGAGACCCAGTACTTC. This sequence encodes CASSFGSQETQYF. The rearrangement links TRBV7-3 to TRBJ2-5, with D tentatively TRBD2 (6 bases). The germline CDR1 and CDR2 sequences are SGHTA and FQGTGA. The ends were cut back, 3 bases at V and 2 bases at J, with 7 bases in the middle. This CDR3 spans 13 amino acids.

V is TRBV20-1 and J is TRBJ1-1; weak D call: TRBD1 (6 bases). Germline lookup yields CDR1 DFQATT and CDR2 SNEGSKA (reference sequence). The CDR3 consists of 10 residues. V lost 7 bases, J lost 6 bases, and 9 bases lay in between. The CDR3 DNA sequence: TGCAGTGGGGGGCGGTCTGAAGCTTTCTTT. This sequence encodes CSGGRSEAFF.

This chain joins TRBV9 and TRBJ1-1; the match to TRBD1 covers 11 bases. V lost 4 bases, J lost 4 bases, and 6 bases stayed unmatched. Germline CDR1 is SGDLS and CDR2 is YYNGEE. This CDR3 has 15 residues. The CDR3 region is CASSLSDRGLTEAFF. DNA for the CDR3: TGTGCCAGCAGCCTCTCGGACAGGGGGCTCACTGAAGCTTTCTTT. Using reference TRBV9 and TRBJ1-1 for the parts outside the CDR3, the full variable domain is DSGVTQTPKHLITATGQRVTLRCSPRSGDLSVYWYQQSLDQGLQFLIQYYNGEERAKGNILERFSAQQFPDLHSELNLSSLELGDSALYFCASSLSDRGLTEAFFGQGTRLTVV.

The chain couples TRBV7-6 to TRBJ2-3, with 9 bases aligning to TRBD1. CDR1 and CDR2 (germline): SGHVS, FNYEAQ. The CDR3 contains 15 residues. After removal of 5 bases from V and 3 bases from J, the junction contained 6 bases not matched to a gene. The DNA for the CDR3 is TGTGCCAGCAGCCTAAACAGGGGGCGGACAGATACGCAGTATTTT. Its protein is CASSLNRGRTDTQYF.

This sequence joins TRBV4-2 and TRBJ2-5; possibly TRBD1 or TRBD2 for D (6 bases each). The CDR3 totals 16 residues. Germline values: CDR1 LGHNA, CDR2 YNFKEQ. Trimming removed 1 base at V and 5 bases at J, with 17 bases between. The CDR3 sequence: CASSQAPGAFLETQYF. CDR3 nucleotide sequence: TGTGCCAGCAGCCAAGCCCCGGGGGCGTTCTTGGAGACCCAGTACTTC.

This clone was recorded once. The rearrangement joins TRBV7-8 to TRBJ1-1; D unresolved. Looked up from germline, CDR1 is SGHVS and CDR2 is FQNEAQ. V was clipped by 1 base and J by 6 bases, with 12 bases between them. The CDR3 has 14 amino acids. CDR3 in amino acids: CASSLVLGSSEAFF. In nucleotides, the CDR3 is TGTGCCAGCAGCTTAGTCTTGGGATCGTCTGAAGCTTTCTTT.

This sequence joins TRBV29-1 and TRBJ1-2; D ambiguous. Trimming stripped 5 bases from V and 4 bases from J, with 8 bases between. The length of the CDR3 is 11 residues. Germline-derived CDR1 and CDR2 are SQVTM and ANQGSEA. Here the CDR3 reads CSVQFGYGYTF. In DNA form, the CDR3 reads TGCAGCGTTCAGTTTGGCTATGGCTACACCTTC. Full variable domain (remainder filled in from reference TRBV29-1 and TRBJ1-2): SAVISQKPSRDICQRGTSLTIQCQVDSQVTMMFWYRQQPGQSLTLIATANQGSEATYESGFVIDKFPISRPNLTFSTLTVSNMSPEDSSIYLCSVQFGYGYTFGSGTRLTVV.

The chain couples TRBV15 to TRBJ1-5, with D possibly TRBD1 on 5 matching bases. V gave up 3 bases and J gave up 3 bases, with 12 bases separating them. This CDR3 spans 15 amino acids. Germline CDR1 LNHNV, CDR2 YYDKDF (reference sequence). As DNA, the CDR3 is TGTGCCACCAGCAGTGATAAGGGGTTCAATCAGCCCCAGCATTTT. It codes for CATSSDKGFNQPQHF.

The rearrangement links TRBV9 to TRBJ1-1; 7 bases fit TRBD1. V was clipped by 4 bases and J by 5 bases; unmatched bases: 14. CDR1 is SGDLS, CDR2 YYNGEE, per germline. This CDR3 has 16 amino acids. CDR3 nucleotides: TGTGCCAGCAGCTTCCGCCCTGCATCACAGGGGACTGAAGCTTTCTTT. It encodes CASSFRPASQGTEAFF.

The V call is TRBV11-2, the J call TRBJ1-3; D gene ambiguous. V lost 5 bases to trimming and J lost 0 bases, with 11 bases between them. Germline V gene data show CDR1 as SGHAT and CDR2 as FQNNGV. The CDR3 is 15 amino acids. The CDR3 DNA follows: TGTGCCAGCAGCCCGTGGATCCACTCTGGAAACACCATATATTTT. Encoded protein: CASSPWIHSGNTIYF.

The chain joins TRBV7-6 to TRBJ2-1; D remains unclear. Germline V gives CDR1 SGHVS, CDR2 FNYEAQ. This CDR3 has 15 residues. V gave up 1 base and J gave up 2 bases, with 9 bases separating them. Here the CDR3 reads CASSLVPEAYNEQFF. The CDR3 nucleotides are TGTGCCAGCAGCTTAGTCCCAGAAGCCTACAATGAGCAGTTCTTC.

The gene calls are TRBV2 and TRBJ2-1, with 10 bases fitting TRBD2. Germline V gives CDR1 SNHLY, CDR2 FYNNEI. The CDR3 has 17 residues. Trimming at V came to 1 base and at J to 2 bases, leaving 5 bases not matched to a gene. The CDR3 sequence: CASSEDSGGAAYNEQFF. CDR3 coding DNA: TGTGCCAGCAGTGAAGACAGCGGGGGGGCCGCCTACAATGAGCAGTTCTTC. Supplemented by reference TRBV2 and TRBJ2-1, the full variable domain reads EPEVTQTPSHQVTQMGQEVILRCVPISNHLYFYWYRQILGQKVEFLVSFYNNEISEKSEIFDDQFSVERPDGSNFTLKIRSTKLEDSAMYFCASSEDSGGAAYNEQFFGPGTRLTVL.